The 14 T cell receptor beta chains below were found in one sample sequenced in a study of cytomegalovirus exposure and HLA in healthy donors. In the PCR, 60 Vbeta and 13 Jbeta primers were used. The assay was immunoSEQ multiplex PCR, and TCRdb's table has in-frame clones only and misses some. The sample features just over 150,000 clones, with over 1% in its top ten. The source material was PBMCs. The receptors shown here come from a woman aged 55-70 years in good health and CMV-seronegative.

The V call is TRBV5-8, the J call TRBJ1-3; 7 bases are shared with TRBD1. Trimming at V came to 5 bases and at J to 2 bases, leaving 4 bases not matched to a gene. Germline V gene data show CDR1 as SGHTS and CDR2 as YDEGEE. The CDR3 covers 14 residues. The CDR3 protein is CASSFGTAGNTIYF. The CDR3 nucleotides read TGTGCCAGCAGTTTCGGGACAGCTGGAAACACCATATATTTT.

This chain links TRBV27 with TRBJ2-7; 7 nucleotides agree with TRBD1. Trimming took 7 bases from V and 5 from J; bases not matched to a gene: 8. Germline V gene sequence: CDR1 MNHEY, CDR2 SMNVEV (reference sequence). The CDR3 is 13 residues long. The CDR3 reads CASTGQNYHEQYF. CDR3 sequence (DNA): TGTGCCAGCACGGGACAGAATTATCACGAGCAGTACTTC.

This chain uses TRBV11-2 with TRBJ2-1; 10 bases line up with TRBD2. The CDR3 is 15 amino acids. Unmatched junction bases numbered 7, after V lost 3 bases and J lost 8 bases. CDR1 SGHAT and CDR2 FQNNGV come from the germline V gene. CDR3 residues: CASSFRGTSVDEQFF. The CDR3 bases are TGTGCCAGCAGCTTTCGGGGGACTAGCGTCGATGAGCAGTTCTTC.

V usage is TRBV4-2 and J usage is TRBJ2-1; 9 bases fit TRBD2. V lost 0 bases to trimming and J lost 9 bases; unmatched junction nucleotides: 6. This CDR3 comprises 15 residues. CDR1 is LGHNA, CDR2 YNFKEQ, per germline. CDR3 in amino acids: CASSQEAGGPFEQFF. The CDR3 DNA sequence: TGTGCCAGCAGCCAAGAGGCGGGGGGGCCATTTGAGCAGTTCTTC.

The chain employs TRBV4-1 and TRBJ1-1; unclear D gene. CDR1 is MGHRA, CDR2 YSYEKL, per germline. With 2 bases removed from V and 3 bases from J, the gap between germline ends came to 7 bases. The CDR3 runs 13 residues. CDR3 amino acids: CASSQIVDTEAFF. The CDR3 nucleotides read TGCGCCAGCAGCCAAATAGTGGACACTGAAGCTTTCTTT.

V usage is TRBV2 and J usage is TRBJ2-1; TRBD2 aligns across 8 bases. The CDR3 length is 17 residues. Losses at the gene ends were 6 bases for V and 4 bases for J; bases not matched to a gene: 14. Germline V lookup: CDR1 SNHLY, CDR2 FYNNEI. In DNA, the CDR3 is TGTGCCAGCAGCTACGTCGCGGGAGGAGTCCCTTACAATGAGCAGTTCTTC. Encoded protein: CASSYVAGGVPYNEQFF.

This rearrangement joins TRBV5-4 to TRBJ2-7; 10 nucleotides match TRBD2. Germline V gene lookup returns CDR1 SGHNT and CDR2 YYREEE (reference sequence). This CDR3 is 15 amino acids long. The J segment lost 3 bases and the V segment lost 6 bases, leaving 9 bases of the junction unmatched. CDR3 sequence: CASKPGSGGVYEQYF. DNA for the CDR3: TGTGCCAGCAAGCCAGGGAGCGGGGGGGTCTACGAGCAGTACTTC.

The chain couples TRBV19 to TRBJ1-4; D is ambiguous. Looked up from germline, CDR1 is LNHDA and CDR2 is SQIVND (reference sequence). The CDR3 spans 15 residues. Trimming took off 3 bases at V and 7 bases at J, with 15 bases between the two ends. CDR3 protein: CASSMGYLRSEKLFF. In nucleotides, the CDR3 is TGTGCCAGTAGTATGGGCTACTTAAGGTCTGAAAAACTGTTTTTT.

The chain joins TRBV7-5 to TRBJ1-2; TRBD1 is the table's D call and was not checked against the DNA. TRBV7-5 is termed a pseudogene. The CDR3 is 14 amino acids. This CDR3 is CVRSLGQGGGGYTF. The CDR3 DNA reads TGTGTCAGAAGCTTGGGACAGGGGGGAGGGGGCTACACCTTC.

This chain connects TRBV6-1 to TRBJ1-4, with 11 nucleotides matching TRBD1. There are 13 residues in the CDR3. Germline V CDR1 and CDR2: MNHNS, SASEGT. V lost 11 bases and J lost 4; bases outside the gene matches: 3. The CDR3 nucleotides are TGTGCCCGTGGGACAGGGGGTAATGAAAAACTGTTTTTT. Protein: CARGTGGNEKLFF.

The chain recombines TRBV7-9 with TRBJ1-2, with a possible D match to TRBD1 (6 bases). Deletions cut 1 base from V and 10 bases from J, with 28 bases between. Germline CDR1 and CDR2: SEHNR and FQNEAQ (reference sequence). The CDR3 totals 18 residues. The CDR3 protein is CASSLVGPRDTVCGNYTF. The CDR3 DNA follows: TGTGCCAGCAGCTTAGTCGGGCCCCGGGACACTGTATGCGGAAACTACACCTTC.

The CDR3 loop reads CASSQDLGQVQETQYF. Written as DNA, the CDR3 is TGCGCCAGCAGCCAAGATTTGGGCCAGGTACAAGAGACCCAGTACTTC. This rearrangement joins TRBV4-1 to TRBJ2-5; the D is unclear. This CDR3 region has 16 residues. V was shortened by 0 bases and J by 2 bases, with 13 bases between the two germline ends. CDR1 MGHRA and CDR2 YSYEKL come from the germline V gene.

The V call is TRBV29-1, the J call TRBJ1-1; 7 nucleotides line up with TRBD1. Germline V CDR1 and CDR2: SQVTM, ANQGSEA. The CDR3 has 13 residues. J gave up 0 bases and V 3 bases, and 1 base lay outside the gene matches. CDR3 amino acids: CSVETGLNTEAFF. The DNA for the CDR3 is TGCAGCGTTGAGACAGGGCTGAACACTGAAGCTTTCTTT. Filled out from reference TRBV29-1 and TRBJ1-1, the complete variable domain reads SAVISQKPSRDICQRGTSLTIQCQVDSQVTMMFWYRQQPGQSLTLIATANQGSEATYESGFVIDKFPISRPNLTFSTLTVSNMSPEDSSIYLCSVETGLNTEAFFGQGTRLTVV.

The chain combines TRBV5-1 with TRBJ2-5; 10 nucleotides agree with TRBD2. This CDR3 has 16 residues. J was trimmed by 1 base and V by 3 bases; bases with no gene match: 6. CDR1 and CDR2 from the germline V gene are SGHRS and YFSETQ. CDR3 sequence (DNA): TGCGCCAGCAGCTGGGGGAGCGGGAGGGTCCAAGAGACCCAGTACTTC. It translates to CASSWGSGRVQETQYF.